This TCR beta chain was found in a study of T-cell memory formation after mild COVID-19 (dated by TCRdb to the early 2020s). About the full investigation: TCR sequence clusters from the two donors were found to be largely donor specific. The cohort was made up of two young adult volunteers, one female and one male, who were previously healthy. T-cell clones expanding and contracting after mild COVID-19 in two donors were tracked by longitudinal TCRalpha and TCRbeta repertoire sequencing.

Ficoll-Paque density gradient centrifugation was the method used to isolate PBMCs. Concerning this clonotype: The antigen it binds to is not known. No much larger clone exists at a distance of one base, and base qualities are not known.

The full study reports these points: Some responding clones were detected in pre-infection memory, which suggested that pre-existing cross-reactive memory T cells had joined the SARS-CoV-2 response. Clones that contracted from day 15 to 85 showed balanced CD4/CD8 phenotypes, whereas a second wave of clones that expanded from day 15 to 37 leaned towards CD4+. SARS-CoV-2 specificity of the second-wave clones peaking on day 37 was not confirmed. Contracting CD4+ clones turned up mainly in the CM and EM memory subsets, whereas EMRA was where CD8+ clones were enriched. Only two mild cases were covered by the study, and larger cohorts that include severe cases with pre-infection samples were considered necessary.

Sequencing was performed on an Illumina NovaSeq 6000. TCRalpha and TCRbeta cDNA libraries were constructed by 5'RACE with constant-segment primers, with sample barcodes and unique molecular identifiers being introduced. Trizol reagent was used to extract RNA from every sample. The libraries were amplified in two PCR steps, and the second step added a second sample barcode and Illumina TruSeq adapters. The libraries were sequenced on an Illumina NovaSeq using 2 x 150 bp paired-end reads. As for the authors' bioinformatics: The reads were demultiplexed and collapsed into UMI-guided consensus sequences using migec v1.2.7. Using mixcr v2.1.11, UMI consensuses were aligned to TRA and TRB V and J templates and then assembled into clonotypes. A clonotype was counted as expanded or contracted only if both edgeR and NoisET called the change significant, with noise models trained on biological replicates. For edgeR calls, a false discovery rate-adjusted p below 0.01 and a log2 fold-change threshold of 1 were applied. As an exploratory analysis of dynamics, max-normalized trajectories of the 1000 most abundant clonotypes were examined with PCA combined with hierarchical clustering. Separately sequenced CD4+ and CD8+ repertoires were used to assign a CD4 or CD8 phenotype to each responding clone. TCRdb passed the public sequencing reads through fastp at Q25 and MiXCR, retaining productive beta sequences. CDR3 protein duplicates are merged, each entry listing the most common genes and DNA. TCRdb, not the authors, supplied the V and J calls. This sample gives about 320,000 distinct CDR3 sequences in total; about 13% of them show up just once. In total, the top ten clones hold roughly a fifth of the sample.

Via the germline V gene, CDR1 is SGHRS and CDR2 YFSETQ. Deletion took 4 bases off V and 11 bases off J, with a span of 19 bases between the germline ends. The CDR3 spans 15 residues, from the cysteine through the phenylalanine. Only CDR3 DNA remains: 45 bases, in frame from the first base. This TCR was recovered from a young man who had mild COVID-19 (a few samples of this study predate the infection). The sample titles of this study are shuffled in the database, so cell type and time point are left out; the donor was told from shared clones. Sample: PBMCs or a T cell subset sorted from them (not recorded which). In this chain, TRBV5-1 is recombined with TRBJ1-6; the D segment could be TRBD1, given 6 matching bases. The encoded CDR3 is CASSLATGTPPPLHF. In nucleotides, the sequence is TGCGCCAGCAGCCTGGCCACCGGGACACCCCCACCCCTCCACTTT.